The present TCR beta chain was sequenced within a study of T cells after yellow fever vaccination. This clonotype was counted between two and nine times. The antigen remains undetermined. Broader study findings: From the bulk population, abundant clonotypes could contaminate and appear within FACS-sorted repertoires.

Making TCR cDNA involved 5'RACE template switching, which added UMIs and a universal primer site. TCRdb passed the 5' RACE reads through MiXCR, listing each CDR3 protein once. The sample has 500,000 to 650,000 distinct CDR3 sequences, roughly a sixth seen once. Germline V gene sequence: CDR1 MNHEY, CDR2 SVGEGT. Deletions cut 6 bases from V and 1 base from J, with 6 bases between. The CDR3 has 13 amino acids. The sequenced sample was PBMCs, obtained 5 days after the first yellow fever vaccination. This TCR was recovered from a man aged 18 to 35 who received the YFV17D yellow fever vaccine. The chain carries TRBV6-2 or TRBV6-3 and TRBJ2-2, with D possibly TRBD2 on 5 matching bases. CDR3 region: CASSRGNTGELFF. CDR3 DNA sequence: TGTGCCAGCAGCCGGGGGAACACCGGGGAGCTGTTTTTT.